Listed below are T cell receptor beta chains from one sample, sequenced in a study of T cell changes during pregnancy in multiple sclerosis. The table came from immunoSEQ multiplex PCR; TCRdb's copy has only in-frame clones and leaves some out. The sample consists of 130,000 or so clones, roughly 97% of them appearing once. Specimen: peripheral blood, collected after pregnancy. The receptors originated from a female donor with multiple sclerosis, enrolled in a pregnancy study. Both conserved end residues are trimmed from each CDR3.

CDR3,V,J
ASSPWLAGQETQY,TRBV19,TRBJ2-5
ASSLNPARGYT,TRBV28,TRBJ1-2
AISPAGGAGTGELF,TRBV10-3,TRBJ2-2
AISESTLAAINEQF,TRBV10-3,TRBJ2-1
ASSMGLAGNEQF,TRBV19,TRBJ2-1
ASSETEGWLNEQF,TRBV5-6,TRBJ2-1
ASSLGVPPDTQY,TRBV5-4,TRBJ2-3
ASSTYRGSSNYGYT,TRBV5-4,TRBJ1-2
ASSHFKDTGARKAF,TRBV4-1,TRBJ1-1
SVGLASRGTDTQY,TRBV29-1,TRBJ2-3
ASRSTGSNTEAF,TRBV6-4,TRBJ1-1
ASSAGAGAGAVNEQF,TRBV9,TRBJ2-1
ASSVGTVQNEKLF,TRBV9,TRBJ1-4
ASSYRVETSGTDTQY,TRBV7-9,TRBJ2-3
ASSSPPQGWETQY,TRBV7-2,TRBJ2-5
ASSGQAYNEQF,TRBV6-5,TRBJ2-1
ASSSEDSAYGYT,TRBV6-5,TRBJ1-2
ASSFPSSGTTRRYINQPQH,TRBV28,TRBJ1-5
SASEGQGMF,TRBV20-1,TRBJ2-3
ATSRGRLGTAEAF,TRBV15,TRBJ1-1
ASAKERQGTYEQY,TRBV2,TRBJ2-7
ATQRTVANTGELF,TRBV10-3,TRBJ2-2
ASRTPTGKVNT,TRBV28,TRBJ1-2
ASSIDQGGYSTDTQY,TRBV19,TRBJ2-3
ASRRDYTVTQY,TRBV28,TRBJ2-3
ASSVGSLTDTQY,TRBV9,TRBJ2-3
ASSFPIGPFNQPQH,TRBV28,TRBJ1-5
ASSQEQLAGAGYEQY,TRBV4-1,TRBJ2-7
ASRGAGEYGYT,TRBV10-2,TRBJ1-2
ASSLAGTAEAF,TRBV7-9,TRBJ1-1
ASSWDRGPGELF,TRBV7-2,TRBJ2-2
AWSVGGRVPDTQY,TRBV30,TRBJ2-3
ASSWTQRGYGYT,TRBV28,TRBJ1-2
ASSSRTGWGEQY,TRBV6-6,TRBJ2-7
AISESGGGSYNEQF,TRBV10-3,TRBJ2-1
AISENREGGYT,TRBV10-3,TRBJ1-2
ASSLLWQGNEKLF,TRBV28,TRBJ1-4
ATSRDRLAGPNEQF,TRBV15,TRBJ2-1
ATSRARTGGELF,TRBV15,TRBJ2-2
ASSSFTDTQY,TRBV7-9,TRBJ2-3
ASSLSGADYGYT,TRBV27,TRBJ1-2
ASSIVPQGTGGYEQY,TRBV19,TRBJ2-7
ASSPGSGNSNQPQH,TRBV18,TRBJ1-5